The source of this T cell receptor (beta chain) is a study of sequential checkpoint blockade in melanoma. On the study more broadly: Maintenance nivolumab came after either treatment sequence. About two dozen patients had matched tumor biopsies before treatment and at week 13 after nivolumab or ipilimumab alone. Points from the study as a whole: Rising tumor T-cell fraction and clonality meant about 30 times likelier benefit.

Stated treatment: randomized to nivolumab then ipilimumab (arm A) or the reverse (arm B). This clone has a handful of counts. The antigen remains unidentified. Germline-derived CDR1 and CDR2 are KGHSH and LQKENI. The CDR3 runs 12 residues. Trimming pared 3 bases from V and 8 bases from J, leaving 7 bases between. Sequencing was performed with immunoSEQ multiplex PCR; in TCRdb, only in-frame clones are kept and a portion is missing. Seen here are about 5,100 clones, 20% observed once, and the top ten hold about a sixth. The receptor was derived from a human donor with melanoma. The rearrangement links TRBV18 to TRBJ1-4; a weak D match, TRBD1 (6 bases). The sample here was tumor tissue (inferred from file names), taken from a patient given nivolumab and ipilimumab in sequence. The CDR3 region is CASSPDREKLFF. Written as DNA, the CDR3 is TGTGCCAGCTCACCCGACAGGGAAAAACTGTTTTTT.